The following is a T cell receptor (beta chain) sequence with its context. Trimming took 1 base from V and 3 from J, leaving 4 bases between them. Germline CDR1 and CDR2: SQVTM and ANQGSEA. The CDR3 is 12 amino acids. The data derive from a study of blood T cell repertoires in COVID-19. On the study more broadly: T cells, B-cell-depleted T cells, or PBMCs supplied cDNA or gDNA.

TCRdb's copy holds only in-frame clones and misses some; the assay was immunoSEQ multiplex PCR. Counted here are about 240,000 clones, approximately 80% occurring once; the ten biggest clones make up 6.5% to 9.5%. The sequenced material came from peripheral blood. The clonotype was recovered from an elderly woman with COVID-19, enrolled during active disease. This rearrangement joins TRBV29-1 to TRBJ1-5; D unresolved. The CDR3 loop reads CSVEAFNQPQHF. CDR3 sequence (DNA): TGCAGCGTTGAAGCCTTCAATCAGCCCCAGCATTTT.